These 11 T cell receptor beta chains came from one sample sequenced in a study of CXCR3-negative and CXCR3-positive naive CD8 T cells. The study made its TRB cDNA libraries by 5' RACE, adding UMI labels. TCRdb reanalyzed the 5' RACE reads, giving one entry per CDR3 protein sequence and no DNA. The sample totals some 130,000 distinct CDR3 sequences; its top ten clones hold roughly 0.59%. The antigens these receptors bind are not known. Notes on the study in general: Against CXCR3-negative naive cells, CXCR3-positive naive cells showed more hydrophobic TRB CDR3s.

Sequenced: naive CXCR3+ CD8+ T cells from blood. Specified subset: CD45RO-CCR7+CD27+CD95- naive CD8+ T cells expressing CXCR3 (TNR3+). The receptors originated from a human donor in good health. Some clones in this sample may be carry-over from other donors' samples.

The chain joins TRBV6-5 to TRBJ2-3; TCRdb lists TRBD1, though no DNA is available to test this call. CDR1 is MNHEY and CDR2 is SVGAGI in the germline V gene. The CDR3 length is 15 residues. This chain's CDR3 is CASSSRAPSTDTQYF.

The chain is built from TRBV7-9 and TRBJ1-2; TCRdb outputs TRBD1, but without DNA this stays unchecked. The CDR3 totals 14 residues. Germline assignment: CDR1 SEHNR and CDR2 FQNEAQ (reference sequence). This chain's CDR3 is CASSLVGREYGYTF.

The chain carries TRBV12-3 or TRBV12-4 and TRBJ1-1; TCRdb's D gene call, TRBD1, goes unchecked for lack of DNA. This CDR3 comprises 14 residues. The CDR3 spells CASSLLQGNTEAFF.

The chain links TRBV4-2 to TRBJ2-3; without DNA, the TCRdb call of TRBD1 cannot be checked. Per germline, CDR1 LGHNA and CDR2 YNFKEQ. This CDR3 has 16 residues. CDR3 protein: CASSQDVSGESDTQYF.

CDR3 sequence reads: CASSEGRGSNEQFF. The V and J genes are TRBV2 and TRBJ2-1; TCRdb designates TRBD1, a call that cannot be tested without DNA. CDR3 length: 14 amino acids. CDR1 and CDR2 from the germline V gene are SNHLY and FYNNEI.

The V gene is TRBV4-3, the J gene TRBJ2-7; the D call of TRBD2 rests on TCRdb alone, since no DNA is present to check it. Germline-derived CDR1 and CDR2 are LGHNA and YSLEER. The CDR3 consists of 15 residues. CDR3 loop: CASSQGASPTYEQYF.

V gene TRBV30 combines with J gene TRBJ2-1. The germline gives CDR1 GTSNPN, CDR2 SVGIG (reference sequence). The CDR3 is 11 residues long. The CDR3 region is CALDQFNEQFF.

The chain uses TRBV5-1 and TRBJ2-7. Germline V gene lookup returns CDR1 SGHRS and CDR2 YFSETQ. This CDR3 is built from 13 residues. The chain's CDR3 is CASSLEQSYEQYF.

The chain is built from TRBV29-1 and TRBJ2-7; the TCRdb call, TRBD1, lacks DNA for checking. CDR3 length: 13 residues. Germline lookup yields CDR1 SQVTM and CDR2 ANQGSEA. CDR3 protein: CSVETGLTYEQYF.

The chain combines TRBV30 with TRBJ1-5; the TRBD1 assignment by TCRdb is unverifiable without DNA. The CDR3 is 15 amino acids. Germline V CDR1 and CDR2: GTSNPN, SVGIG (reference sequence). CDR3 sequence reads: CAWTSGTGYNQPQHF.

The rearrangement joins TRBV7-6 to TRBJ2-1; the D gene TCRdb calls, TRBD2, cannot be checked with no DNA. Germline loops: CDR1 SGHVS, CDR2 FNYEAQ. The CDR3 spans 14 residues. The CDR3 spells CASQVSGGEDEQFF.